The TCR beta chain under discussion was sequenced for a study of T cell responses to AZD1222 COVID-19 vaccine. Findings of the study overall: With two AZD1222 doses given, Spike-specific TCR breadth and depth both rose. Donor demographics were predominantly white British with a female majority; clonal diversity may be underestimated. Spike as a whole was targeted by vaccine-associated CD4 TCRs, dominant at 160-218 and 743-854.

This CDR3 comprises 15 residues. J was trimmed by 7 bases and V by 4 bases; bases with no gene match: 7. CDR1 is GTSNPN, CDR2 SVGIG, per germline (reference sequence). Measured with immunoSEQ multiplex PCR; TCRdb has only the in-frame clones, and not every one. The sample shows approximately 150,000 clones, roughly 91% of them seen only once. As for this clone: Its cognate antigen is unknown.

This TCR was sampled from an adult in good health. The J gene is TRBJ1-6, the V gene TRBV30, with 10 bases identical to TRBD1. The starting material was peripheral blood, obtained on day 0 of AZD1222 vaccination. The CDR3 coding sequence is TGTGCCTGGACGTCTCAGGGACAGGGGAATTCACCCCTCCACTTT. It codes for CAWTSQGQGNSPLHF.